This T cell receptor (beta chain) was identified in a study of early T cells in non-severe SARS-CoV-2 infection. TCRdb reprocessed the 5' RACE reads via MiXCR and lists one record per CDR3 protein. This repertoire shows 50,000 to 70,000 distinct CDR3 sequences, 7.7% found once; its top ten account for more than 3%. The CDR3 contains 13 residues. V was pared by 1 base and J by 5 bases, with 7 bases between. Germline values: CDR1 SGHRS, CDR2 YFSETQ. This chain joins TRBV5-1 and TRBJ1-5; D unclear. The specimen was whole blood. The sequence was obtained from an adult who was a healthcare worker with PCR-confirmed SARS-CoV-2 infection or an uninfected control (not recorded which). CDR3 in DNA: TGCGCCAGCAGCTTGAGCGTCGATCAGCCCCAGCATTTT. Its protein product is CASSLSVDQPQHF.